The sequence of this T cell receptor (beta chain) was determined in a study of T cells after yellow fever vaccination. This clonotype has more than one count but fewer than ten. What it recognizes is unknown. Study-wide results and limits: Weaker in magnitude, the secondary response showed a faster peak on day 5 versus 15. FACS-sorted repertoires might harbor abundant contaminating clonotypes from the bulk population. Most primary-vaccination clones recurred post-booster (approximately 95% CD4, around 90% CD8).

The TCR cDNA carried a universal primer site and UMIs from 5'RACE template switching. One entry per CDR3 protein, called by TCRdb with MiXCR from the 5' RACE reads. The table includes fewer than 650,000 distinct CDR3 sequences, 21% detected once. The CDR3 consists of 14 residues. Between the trimmed V and J ends, which lost 4 bases and 2 bases, there was a span of 12 bases. The V gene is TRBV12-3 or TRBV12-4, the J gene TRBJ2-7; the D gene could be TRBD1 or TRBD2 (7 bases each). The sequence came from a young man who received the YFV17D yellow fever vaccine. The sequences come from PBMCs, collected roughly 20 days after the first yellow fever vaccination. DNA for the CDR3: TGTGCCAGCAGTTGGGAGGGGGCAACCTACGAGCAGTACTTC. Its protein product is CASSWEGATYEQYF.